This T cell receptor (beta chain) was observed in a study of T cell responses to AZD1222 COVID-19 vaccine (dated by TCRdb to the early 2020s). For the study in its entirety: TCR sequencing covered 230 to 250 trial participants: 200 to 220 given two doses of AZD1222 and 26 given two doses of MenACWY control vaccine. Trial participants were enrolled by age into 18-55, 56-69 and 70-plus year subgroups, with roughly 150, 30 and 60 TCR-sequenced participants respectively.

The CDR3 regions of human TCRbeta chains were subjected to immunosequencing. In the paper's pipeline: TCRs in the repertoires were compared against a reference library of SARS-CoV-2-specific TCRs that had been generated with the MIRA antigen-specificity platform. Breadth was defined as the fraction of unique TCRs that were SARS-CoV-2-associated, and depth was defined as the fraction of total T cells that were SARS-CoV-2-associated. Using the MIRA data, each spike-specific TCR was assigned both to the spike region to which the TCR was reactive and to a CD4 or CD8 class. Log10-transformed breadth and depth values were compared by one-way ANOVA with Sidak's multiple comparisons tests. Imported from immuneACCESS, the table was reduced by TCRdb to in-frame sequences with V and J called. These copies leave out some clones; in studies compared against another copy, an unresolved V gene accounts for under half, and the cause of the remainder is not known. V, J and clone size are those of that table, while D and trimming were read from the DNA. The sample data list roughly 110,000 clones, and roughly 85% of these were observed just once. The top ten clonotypes cover 4.5% to 6% of the sample.

CDR3 length: 14 amino acids, cysteine to phenylalanine. Of the read, only the CDR3 DNA is kept; its 42 bases are in frame from base 1. CDR1 and CDR2 are drawn from the germline V gene (reference sequence): SGHNT, YYREEE. The junction carries 8 bases between V and J, which are trimmed by 0 bases and 5 bases respectively. The time point label corresponds to: about 28 days (+/-7) after the second vaccine dose. AZD1222 recipients with second doses at about 4 weeks or about 12 weeks were pooled, because spike-specific TCR depth and breadth did not differ between schedules. Samples from vaccinated people were obtained from the UK trials COV001 and COV002, which included a single-blind randomized controlled phase 2/3 trial of AZD1222 (ChAdOx1 nCoV-19) in healthy adults. For TCRbeta chain sequencing, PBMC samples were collected from trial participants at day 0 and at day 28 after the second dose. For this clone: Its cognate antigen has yet to be identified. No base quality information exists; no much larger clone differs at one position.

Broader findings and caveats from the paper: A significant rise in spike-specific TCR breadth and depth was observed after two AZD1222 doses relative to day 0 and relative to MenACWY recipients. The whole spike protein was spanned by vaccine-associated CD4 TCRs, and dominant responses were seen in regions 160-218 and 743-854. Only a handful of AZD1222 recipients were SARS-CoV-2 seropositive at baseline, limiting conclusions about previously exposed vaccinees. Reportedly, almost half of the unique spike-specific TCRs recognized epitopes lying outside the regions that are mutated in the B.1.351 and B.1.1.7 variants. Participants were mostly white British, with more females than males. The authors suggested clonal diversity may have been underestimated. No day 14 peak-response samples were available, so repertoires were characterized only after the peak T cell response. In the small 56-69-year group, the increase in depth fell short of significance, most likely because of low power.

In this chain, TRBV5-4 is recombined with TRBJ2-2; no confident D gene assignment can be made. Sequenced material: peripheral blood, taken 28 days after the second AZD1222 dose. This sequence was found in an adult who received the AZD1222 COVID-19 vaccine. CDR3 reads: CASSLAGSTGELFF. The sequenced DNA: TGTGCCAGCAGCTTGGCTGGATCTACCGGGGAGCTGTTTTTT.